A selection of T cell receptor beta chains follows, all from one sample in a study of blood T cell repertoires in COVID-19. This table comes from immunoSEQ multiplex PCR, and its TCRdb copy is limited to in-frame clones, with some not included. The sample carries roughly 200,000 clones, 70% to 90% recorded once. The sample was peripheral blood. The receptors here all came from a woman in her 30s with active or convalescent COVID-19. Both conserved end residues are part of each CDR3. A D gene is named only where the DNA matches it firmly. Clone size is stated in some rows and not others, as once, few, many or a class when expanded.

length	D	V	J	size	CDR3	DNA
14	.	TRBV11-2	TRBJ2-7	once	CASSLGARSYEQYF	TGTGCCAGCAGCTTAGGGGCCAGATCCTACGAGCAGTACTTC
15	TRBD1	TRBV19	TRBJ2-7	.	CASSMKIDRGYEQYF	TGTGCCAGTAGTATGAAGATCGACAGGGGCTACGAGCAGTACTTC
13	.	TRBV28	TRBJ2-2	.	CASSLGGAGELFF	TGTGCCAGCAGTTTAGGGGGGGCTGGGGAGCTGTTTTTT
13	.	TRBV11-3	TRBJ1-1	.	CASSPEANTEAFF	TGTGCCAGCAGCCCGGAGGCGAACACTGAAGCTTTCTTT
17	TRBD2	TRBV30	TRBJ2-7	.	CAWSVIFRGGSHYEQYF	TGTGCCTGGAGTGTAATTTTCCGGGGGGGCAGTCACTACGAGCAGTACTTC
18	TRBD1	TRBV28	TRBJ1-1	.	CASSYSDRAGGMNTEAFF	TGTGCCAGCAGTTACTCGGACAGGGCAGGGGGTATGAACACTGAAGCTTTCTTT
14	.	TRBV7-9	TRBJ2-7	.	CASSSGGSPRGQYF	TGTGCCAGCAGCTCCGGCGGCAGCCCGCGCGGGCAGTACTTC
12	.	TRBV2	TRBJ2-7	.	CASSRQLYEQYF	TGTGCCAGCAGTAGACAGTTGTACGAGCAGTACTTC
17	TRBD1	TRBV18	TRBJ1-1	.	CASSPQRTGGMNTEAFF	TGTGCCAGCTCACCTCAAAGGACAGGGGGGATGAACACTGAAGCTTTCTTT
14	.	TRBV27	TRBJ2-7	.	CASRKFSLSYEQYF	TGTGCCAGCCGCAAGTTTAGTCTTTCCTACGAGCAGTACTTC
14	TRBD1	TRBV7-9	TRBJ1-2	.	CASSLAAGGYGYTF	TGTGCCAGCAGCTTAGCGGCAGGGGGCTATGGCTACACCTTC
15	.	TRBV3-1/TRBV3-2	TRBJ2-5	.	CASSQDQGYEKTQYF	TGTGCCAGCAGCCAAGATCAGGGGTATGAGAAGACCCAGTACTTC
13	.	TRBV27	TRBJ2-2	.	CASRRNNGGELFF	TGTGCCAGCAGGCGGAACAATGGCGGGGAGCTGTTTTTT
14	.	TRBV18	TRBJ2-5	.	CASSPGADQETQYF	TGTGCCAGCTCACCAGGAGCGGATCAAGAGACCCAGTACTTC
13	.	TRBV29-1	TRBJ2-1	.	CSVGGQLYNEQFF	TGCAGCGTCGGGGGACAGCTATACAATGAGCAGTTCTTC
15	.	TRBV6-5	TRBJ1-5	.	CASSYSWRLNQPQHF	TGTGCCAGCAGTTACTCGTGGAGATTGAATCAGCCCCAGCATTTT
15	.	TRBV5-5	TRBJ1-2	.	CASSLAAGENYGYTF	TGTGCCAGCAGCTTGGCGGCAGGGGAGAACTATGGCTACACCTTC
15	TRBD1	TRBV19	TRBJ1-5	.	CASSITGADNQPQHF	TGTGCCAGTAGTATAACAGGGGCTGACAATCAGCCCCAGCATTTT
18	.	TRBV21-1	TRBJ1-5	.	CASPHARRAEGLNQPQHF	TGTGCCAGTCCGCACGCGCGGAGGGCGGAAGGGCTCAATCAGCCCCAGCATTTT
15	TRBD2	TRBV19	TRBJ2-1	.	CASSMPSGRYNEQFF	TGTGCCAGTAGTATGCCTAGCGGGAGGTACAATGAGCAGTTCTTC
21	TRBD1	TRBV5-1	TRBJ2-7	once	CASSLAHKTTTQTGQGYEQYF	TGCGCCAGCAGCTTGGCCCACAAGACAACCACACAAACGGGACAGGGCTACGAGCAGTACTTC
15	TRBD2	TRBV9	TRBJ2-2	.	CASSVGGGAAGELFF	TGTGCCAGCAGCGTAGGCGGGGGGGCCGCCGGGGAGCTGTTTTTT
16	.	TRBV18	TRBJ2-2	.	CASSPRPTSNTGELFF	TGTGCCAGCTCACCACGGCCAACGTCGAACACCGGGGAGCTGTTTTTT
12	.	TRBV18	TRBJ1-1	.	CASSSRVTEAFF	TGTGCCAGCTCATCGAGGGTCACTGAAGCTTTCTTT
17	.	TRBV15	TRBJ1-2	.	CATSRERGSPPNYGYTF	TGTGCCACCAGCAGAGAAAGAGGCAGCCCTCCTAACTATGGCTACACCTTC
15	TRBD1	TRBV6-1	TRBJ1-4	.	CASGEPDSGGRELFF	TGTGCCAGCGGTGAGCCAGACTCAGGGGGCCGGGAACTGTTTTTT
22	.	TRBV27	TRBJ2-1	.	CASSFTLAPITSTEVSYNEQFF	TGTGCCAGCAGTTTTACCCTGGCCCCTATAACTAGCACGGAGGTCTCCTACAATGAGCAGTTCTTC
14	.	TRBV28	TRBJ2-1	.	CASSPYFRGNEQFF	TGTGCCAGCAGTCCATATTTCCGGGGGAATGAGCAGTTCTTC
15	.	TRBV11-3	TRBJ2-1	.	CASSLGRNTYNEQFF	TGTGCCAGCAGCTTAGGGAGAAATACCTACAATGAGCAGTTCTTC
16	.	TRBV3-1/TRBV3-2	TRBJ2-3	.	CASSQVLGDYTDTQYF	TGTGCCAGCAGCCAAGTCCTCGGGGATTACACAGATACGCAGTATTTT
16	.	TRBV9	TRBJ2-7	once	CASSVGGTRGDYEQYF	TGTGCCAGCAGCGTCGGCGGGACCCGTGGGGATTACGAGCAGTACTTC
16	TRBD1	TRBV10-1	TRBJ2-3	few	CASTEDRGLPIDTQYF	TGCGCCAGCACCGAAGACAGGGGGCTCCCTATAGATACGCAGTATTTT
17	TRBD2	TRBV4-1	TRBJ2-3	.	CASSQEGAGGPLGTQYF	TGCGCCAGCAGCCAAGAAGGAGCGGGGGGGCCCTTGGGGACGCAGTATTTT
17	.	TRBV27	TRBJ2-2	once	CASSFRQGRPGTGELFF	TGTGCCAGCAGTTTTCGCCAGGGGCGCCCGGGGACCGGGGAGCTGTTTTTT
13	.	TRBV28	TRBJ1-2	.	CASSLENSRGYTF	TGTGCCAGCAGTTTAGAGAACAGTAGGGGCTACACCTTC
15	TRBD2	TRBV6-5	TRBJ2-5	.	CASIQWGLAGETQYF	TGTGCCAGCATCCAATGGGGACTAGCGGGAGAGACCCAGTACTTC
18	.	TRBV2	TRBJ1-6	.	CASSEEGDSSPLNSPLHF	TGTGCCAGCAGTGAGGAGGGCGACAGCTCCCCGTTAAATTCACCCCTCCACTTT
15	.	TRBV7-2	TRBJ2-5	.	CASSFTRTPQETQYF	TGTGCCAGCAGCTTCACGAGAACCCCTCAAGAGACCCAGTACTTC
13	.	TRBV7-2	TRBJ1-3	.	CASTESSGNTIYF	TGTGCCAGCACGGAGAGCTCTGGAAACACCATATATTTT
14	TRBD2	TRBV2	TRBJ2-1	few	CASSGLAGDNEQFF	TGTGCCAGCAGTGGACTAGCGGGAGACAATGAGCAGTTCTTC
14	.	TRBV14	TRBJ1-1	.	CASSQGARAREAFF	TGTGCCAGCAGCCAAGGGGCGAGGGCCAGAGAGGCTTTCTTT
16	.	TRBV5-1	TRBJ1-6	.	CASSLAGGGFGSPLHF	TGCGCCAGCAGCTTGGCTGGGGGCGGGTTTGGTTCACCCCTCCACTTT
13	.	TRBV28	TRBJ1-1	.	CASSQLLGREAFF	TGTGCCAGCAGCCAGTTGTTGGGGCGTGAAGCTTTCTTT
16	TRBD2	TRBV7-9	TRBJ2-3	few	CASSPSGGTLTDTQYF	TGTGCCAGCAGCCCTAGCGGGGGGACCCTCACAGATACGCAGTATTTT